This entry lists 13 T cell receptor beta chains sequenced from one sample in a study of T-cell reconstitution after alpha-beta-depleted transplantation in children. Unique molecular identifiers were incorporated into the prepared TCRbeta library. TCRdb re-derived calls from the PCR reads in MiXCR, one entry per CDR3 protein. Of approximately 98,000 distinct CDR3 sequences in the sample, almost 6.5% are singletons; the top ten hold less than 30%. This specimen was PBMCs, mostly from graft donor cells, taken 360 days after TCRalphabeta/CD19-depleted stem cell transplant. Source of these receptors: a male patient between 2 and 15 years old who had a stem cell transplant for acute lymphoblastic leukemia, so the T cells may come from the graft donor.

This clonotype has more than one count but fewer than ten. The chain combines TRBV10-3 with TRBJ2-7; D is uncertain. Between the trimmed V and J ends, which lost 0 bases and 2 bases, there was a span of 8 bases. The CDR3 runs 14 residues. Germline CDR1 and CDR2: ENHRY and SYGVKD. In DNA form, the CDR3 reads TGTGCCATCAGTGAGTCGAAACGGGCCTACGAGCAGTACTTC. This encodes CAISESKRAYEQYF.

This clonotype was seen at least ten times. CDR3 in DNA: TGTGCCACCAGTGACTCTACAGGGGGCTATGGCTACACCTTC. It translates to CATSDSTGGYGYTF. The chain combines TRBV24-1 with TRBJ1-2; 8 nucleotides line up with TRBD1. CDR1 is KGHDR and CDR2 is SFDVKD in the germline V gene. Losses at the gene ends were 4 bases for V and 4 bases for J; bases not matched to a gene: 4. The CDR3 spans 14 residues.

This clonotype was seen at least ten times. The rearrangement links TRBV6-2 or TRBV6-3 to TRBJ2-1; 9 nucleotides match TRBD1. The CDR3 covers 18 residues. CDR1 is MNHEY, CDR2 SVGEGT, per germline. J was trimmed by 0 bases and V by 6 bases; bases with no gene match: 12. CDR3: CASRPTPGQGSSYNEQFF. The CDR3 nucleotides read TGTGCCAGCAGGCCCACCCCCGGACAGGGGAGCTCCTACAATGAGCAGTTCTTC.

This clonotype has more than one count but fewer than ten. The chain uses TRBV6-2 or TRBV6-3 and TRBJ1-1, with D maybe TRBD1 (6 bases). Germline lookup yields CDR1 MNHEY and CDR2 SVGEGT. The germline V and J ends were trimmed by 5 bases and 0 bases, with 13 bases remaining between them. The CDR3 is 15 amino acids. In DNA form, the CDR3 reads TGTGCCAGCAGTAAACCGGGACACCTGAACACTGAAGCTTTCTTT. Its translation is CASSKPGHLNTEAFF.

The chain uses TRBV28 and TRBJ1-1; D is possibly TRBD1 (6 bases). The CDR3 has 13 amino acids. The germline V gene encodes CDR1 MDHEN and CDR2 SYDVKM. Trimming took 3 bases from V and 6 from J, leaving 11 bases between them. The chain's CDR3 is CASSFRGEAEAFF. The DNA for the CDR3 is TGTGCCAGCAGTTTTAGGGGGGAGGCTGAAGCTTTCTTT.

This clonotype occurred many times. This chain links TRBV4-3 with TRBJ2-4; D remains ambiguous. The CDR3 contains 14 residues. Germline V CDR1 and CDR2: LGHNA, YSLEER. Between the trimmed V and J ends, which lost 0 bases and 4 bases, there was a span of 7 bases. CDR3 nucleotides: TGCGCCAGCAGCCAAGATCTTGGGAAAAACATTCAGTACTTC. Translation gives CASSQDLGKNIQYF.

This clonotype has ten or more counts. The CDR3 DNA follows: TGCAGTGCTAGGGCATTTAGGCAAGAGACCCAGTACTTC. Protein product: CSARAFRQETQYF. The rearrangement joins TRBV20-1 to TRBJ2-5, with D unresolved. V was pared by 3 bases and J by 2 bases, with 10 bases between. CDR3 size: 13 residues. The V gene's germline CDR1 is DFQATT and CDR2 SNEGSKA (reference sequence).

This clonotype was counted ten times or more. The gene calls are TRBV6-5 and TRBJ2-6, with D perhaps matching TRBD1 (6 bases). CDR3 length: 19 residues. The V end was cut by 6 bases, the J end by 3 bases, with 24 bases between. CDR1 and CDR2 (germline): MNHEY, SVGAGI. In DNA, the CDR3 is TGTGCCAGCAGCCAATCTACACTACAGGGTAGTGGTGGGGCCAACGTCCTGACTTTC. Translated, it gives CASSQSTLQGSGGANVLTF.

The genes are TRBV7-9 and TRBJ1-5; 9 bases align to TRBD1. With 1 base clipped from V and 4 bases from J, the junction kept 5 bases outside the gene matches. Germline values: CDR1 SEHNR, CDR2 FQNEAQ (reference sequence). The CDR3 totals 16 residues. The CDR3 nucleotides are TGTGCCAGCAGCTTAGGTCGGGACAGGGAAAATCAGCCCCAGCATTTT. Translating it yields CASSLGRDRENQPQHF. Based on the CDR3 plus reference TRBV7-9 and TRBJ1-5, the full variable domain is DTGVSQNPRHKITKRGQNVTFRCDPISEHNRLYWYRQTLGQGPEFLTYFQNEAQLEKSRLLSDRFSAERPKGSFSTLEIQRTEQGDSAMYLCASSLGRDRENQPQHFGDGTRLSIL.

There are many counts of this clonotype. CDR3 DNA: TGTGCCACCAGTGATTTTACCGGACAGGGGCAGTACTTC. It yields the protein CATSDFTGQGQYF. The chain links TRBV24-1 to TRBJ2-7; 8 nucleotides match TRBD1. This CDR3 spans 13 amino acids. Germline CDR1 and CDR2: KGHDR and SFDVKD. V was pared by 1 base and J by 9 bases, with 4 bases of the junction left unmatched.

In its sample, this clonotype was seen many times. The V gene is TRBV6-2 or TRBV6-3, the J gene TRBJ2-2; no clear D. CDR1 and CDR2 (germline): MNHEY, SVGEGT. Between the trimmed V and J ends, which lost 4 bases and 0 bases, there was a span of 15 bases. The CDR3 spans 17 residues. CDR3 nucleotides: TGTGCCAGCAGTTCCCCCTGGGTCACCGCGAACACCGGGGAGCTGTTTTTT. Protein sequence: CASSSPWVTANTGELFF.

The CDR3 DNA sequence: TGTGCCACCAGCAGAGATTTCAACAGGGGGCTAGAGACCCAGTACTTC. This encodes CATSRDFNRGLETQYF. This chain links TRBV15 with TRBJ2-5, with 9 bases identical to TRBD1. V lost 0 bases and J lost 4; bases outside the gene matches: 6. In germline, CDR1 is LNHNV, CDR2 YYDKDF (reference sequence). The CDR3 sequence is 16 residues long.

This clonotype was recorded many times. The J gene is TRBJ1-4, the V gene TRBV29-1; a weak D match, TRBD1 (5 bases). The CDR3 contains 13 residues. The germline V gene encodes CDR1 SQVTM and CDR2 ANQGSEA. V lost 4 bases and J 8 bases, leaving 14 bases between the germline ends. The CDR3: CSVVDIFLEKLFF. CDR3 DNA: TGCAGCGTTGTGGACATTTTCCTCGAAAAACTGTTTTTT. Combining the CDR3 with reference TRBV29-1 and TRBJ1-4 gives the whole variable domain SAVISQKPSRDICQRGTSLTIQCQVDSQVTMMFWYRQQPGQSLTLIATANQGSEATYESGFVIDKFPISRPNLTFSTLTVSNMSPEDSSIYLCSVVDIFLEKLFFGSGTQLSVL.